The TCR beta chain described here comes from a study of OX40 agonist ivuxolimab in advanced cancers. V was shortened by 6 bases and J by 10 bases, with 10 bases between the two germline ends. The length of the CDR3 is 10 residues. CDR1 SQVTM and CDR2 ANQGSEA come from the germline V gene. Clones were read by immunoSEQ multiplex PCR, and TCRdb kept only the in-frame ones, dropping some. The repertoire consists of 59,000 or so clones, with roughly 82% occurring once and the leading ten covering around 3.6%. The chain uses TRBV29-1 and TRBJ2-1; perhaps TRBD1 as D (6 bases). The source of this sequence is an adult with an advanced solid tumor such as melanoma, head and neck, liver or kidney cancer. The starting material was CD4+ or CD8+ T cells sorted from blood, obtained in a trial of the OX40 agonist ivuxolimab. The CDR3, as DNA: TGCAGCGTCCAGGGGACAGAGCAGTTCTTC. Its translation: CSVQGTEQFF.